The entry below describes one T cell receptor (beta chain). These data are taken from a study of T cells after yellow fever vaccination. Using its own MiXCR run on the 5' RACE reads, TCRdb lists one record per CDR3 protein. The sample yields hundreds of thousands of distinct CDR3 sequences, around a sixth seen once. In germline, CDR1 is SGHAT, CDR2 FQNNGV. The V and J ends lost 5 bases and 6 bases respectively, with 20 bases between them. The CDR3 is 15 residues long. The source was PBMCs, collected before the yellow fever booster vaccination. This TCR came from a man younger than 35 who received the YFV17D yellow fever vaccine. The V and J genes are TRBV11-2 and TRBJ2-7; possibly TRBD1 for D (6 bases). The chain's CDR3 is CASSPLQGQSREQYF. DNA of the CDR3: TGTGCCAGCAGCCCTTTACAGGGACAAAGTCGCGAGCAGTACTTC. Full variable domain (outside the CDR3, taken from reference TRBV11-2 and TRBJ2-7): EAGVAQSPRYKIIEKRQSVAFWCNPISGHATLYWYQQILGQGPKLLIQFQNNGVVDDSQLPKDRFSAERLKGVDSTLKIQPAKLEDSAVYLCASSPLQGQSREQYFGPGTRLTVT.